Detailed here is one T cell receptor beta chain. The data belong to a study of blood T cells in healthy people across ages. PCR was performed a second time for about 6 to 11 cycles using a sample-barcoded 5' primer and a J-beta primer mix. TCRdb ran MiXCR on the 5' RACE reads and lists one entry per CDR3 protein. The sample has just over 1 million distinct CDR3 sequences, more than 40% seen once; the top ten hold about 19%. The source material was blood. The receptor was isolated from a woman aged 60-70 years in good health.

The CDR3 DNA follows: TGTGCCAGCAGCCCAGGTCGGGGCGCACAGGGGACGGAGACCCAGTACTTC. Translating it yields CASSPGRGAQGTETQYF. The J gene is TRBJ2-5, the V gene TRBV13, with 7 bases lining up with TRBD1. Per the germline V gene, CDR1 is PRHDT and CDR2 is FYEKMQ (reference sequence). The V gene end was trimmed by 5 bases and the J gene end by 5 bases; junction bases not matched to a gene: 17. This CDR3 region has 17 residues.